Below, one T cell receptor beta chain is given with its context. Its antigen target is currently unknown. No quality values exist for individual bases; no much larger clone is one base distant. TCRbeta CDR3 regions were amplified from genomic DNA by means of the immunoSEQ Assay, a bias-controlled multiplex PCR. As for the authors' bioinformatics: Nucleated cell counts per sample were estimated from amplification of reference gene primers within the assay. Sequence reads were collapsed and filtered to measure the absolute abundance of every unique TCRbeta CDR3 rearrangement. For each sample, productive Simpson clonality was calculated as the square root of Simpson's diversity index over productive rearrangements. In its TCRdb copy, this immuneACCESS table keeps in-frame sequences only and misses some clones. Where compared with another copy, unresolved V genes explain less than half of these, and the others have no known cause. That table is the source of V, J and clone size, and D and trimming were worked out from the DNA. The sample has 210,000 or so clones on record, about 87% of them singletons. Jointly, the top ten make up less than 3.5% of the sample.

The cysteine opens and the phenylalanine closes a CDR3 of 12 amino acids. Kept here is only the CDR3 DNA, which spans 36 bases and is read in frame from base 1. Trimming accounts for 7 bases at V and 4 bases at J, while the number of junction bases matched to no gene is 4. From the germline V gene, CDR1 is SQVTM and CDR2 is ANQGSEA. The sample originates from a study of blood T cell repertoires in COVID-19 (dated by TCRdb to about 2020). Looking at the study overall: Samples from collaborators originated in the United States, Italy and Spain and spanned both the acute and convalescent phases of COVID-19. The prospective study material was composed of cDNA or gDNA derived from T cells, B-cell-depleted T cells, or PBMCs. Subjects who had been exposed to COVID-19, were actively infected with it, or had recovered from it provided the deeply sampled blood TCRbeta repertoires that made up the dataset. The repertoires were made available in a free public database intended to serve as a resource for research on the immune response to SARS-CoV-2. The samples were drawn from the first 160 participants of the ongoing ImmuneRACE study and from 1,254 subjects provided by 6 global collaborators. Nearly every sample came with metadata listing a de-identified subject ID, COVID-19 status, age in years and sex. Where HLA class I and class II types were available, the types were taken from metadata supplied by the sample provider, not from assay-based typing. What the authors observed across the whole study: The quantity of clinical and demographic metadata differed by source and by participant and was supplied without curation.

One collaborating source in Seattle enrolled patients while the patients were actively infected and followed the patients over time throughout the course of disease. Whole blood was collected in K2EDTA tubes by collaborating institutions according to the institutions' own protocols. For TCRbeta analysis, collaborators shipped samples as frozen whole blood, isolated PBMCs, or DNA extracted from either of those sample types. Sample: peripheral blood. The rearrangement joined TRBV29-1 to TRBJ1-5, with TRBD1 matching 7 junction bases. The clonotype originates from a man aged 25-45 years with COVID-19, enrolled during active disease. The nucleotides read TGCAGCGCCGGGACAGAAAATCAGCCCCAGCATTTT. Protein translation: CSAGTENQPQHF. Extended through the reference TRBV29-1 and TRBJ1-5 proteins, this CDR3 yields the full variable domain: SAVISQKPSRDICQRGTSLTIQCQVDSQVTMMFWYRQQPGQSLTLIATANQGSEATYESGFVIDKFPISRPNLTFSTLTVSNMSPEDSSIYLCSAGTENQPQHFGDGTRLSIL.